The clone carrying this T cell receptor (beta chain) appeared once. These data belong to a study of cytomegalovirus exposure and HLA in healthy donors. The study ran its PCR with 60 Vbeta and 13 Jbeta primers. Only in-frame clones appear in the TCRdb table, and some are missing; sequencing was by immunoSEQ multiplex PCR. The sample includes 160,000 or so clones, about 77% of them seen just once. Trimming pared 3 bases from V and 10 bases from J, leaving 15 bases between. The CDR3 loop spans 13 amino acids. Looked up from germline, CDR1 is SGHTA and CDR2 is FQGNSA. The clonotype comes from a man younger than 30 in good health and CMV-seropositive. The chain uses TRBV7-2 and TRBJ1-1; weak D call: TRBD1 (5 bases). The sequenced material came from PBMCs. For the CDR3, the DNA is TGTGCCAGCAGCTTGAGTGAAGGGGTGGGAGCTTTCTTT. Protein: CASSLSEGVGAFF. Supplemented by reference TRBV7-2 and TRBJ1-1, the full variable domain reads GAGVSQSPSNKVTEKGKDVELRCDPISGHTALYWYRQSLGQGLEFLIYFQGNSAPDKSGLPSDRFSAERTGGSVSTLTIQRTQQEDSAVYLCASSLSEGVGAFFGQGTRLTVV.